The 12 T cell receptor beta chains below all came from one sample that was sequenced in a study of blood T cells in healthy people across ages. Primed by a sample-barcoded 5' primer and a J-beta primer mix, a second PCR proceeded for about 7 to 12 cycles. MiXCR, applied by TCRdb to the 5' RACE reads, yields one record per CDR3 protein. Here the sample spans approximately 960,000 distinct CDR3 sequences, around 29% being singletons. This same sample was also part of a study on T cells of mothers and their children.

Material: blood. The receptor source for this set is a woman in her thirties or forties in good health.

Turning to this clonotype: The junction departs from the called germline gene at one end, perhaps through a read error. This chain links TRBV5-4 with TRBJ2-3; TRBD2 might be the D (6 bases). Per the germline V gene, CDR1 is SGHNT and CDR2 is YYREEE (reference sequence). This CDR3 is built from 12 residues. The CDR3 loop is CASTTSTDTRYF. The DNA of the CDR3 is TGTGCCAGCACAACTAGCACAGATACGCGGTATTTT.

The rearrangement uses TRBV20-1 and TRBJ1-2; the match to TRBD1 covers 7 bases. Germline CDR1 reads DFQATT; CDR2 reads SNEGSKA (reference sequence). J lost 8 bases, V lost 5 bases, and 14 bases had no gene match. CDR3 length: 14 residues. The CDR3 sequence is CSADTRQGFWGYTF. For the CDR3, the DNA is TGCAGTGCTGATACACGACAGGGCTTTTGGGGCTACACCTTC.

Notes on this clonotype: A much larger clone differs from this one at a single base, so this may be a read error. The V and J genes are TRBV28 and TRBJ2-7; 8 nucleotides match TRBD1. The J call may be in error: the DNA end matches TRBJ2-5 better. The germline V gene has CDR1 MDHEN and CDR2 SYDVKM. CDR3 length: 14 amino acids. The CDR3 region is CANAPRQGRETQYF. As DNA, the CDR3 is TGTGCCAACGCCCCCAGACAGGGGAGGGAGACCCAGTACTTC.

The J gene is TRBJ2-1, the V gene TRBV7-2, with no clear D. This CDR3 is built from 13 residues. Germline lookup yields CDR1 SGHTA and CDR2 FQGNSA. Trimming took 4 bases from V and 4 from J, leaving 8 bases between them. This CDR3 is CASSYWQYNEQFF. In DNA, the CDR3 is TGTGCCAGCAGCTATTGGCAGTACAATGAGCAGTTCTTC.

This sequence joins TRBV20-1 and TRBJ1-5, with 8 bases identical to TRBD1. The germline V gene encodes CDR1 DFQATT and CDR2 SNEGSKA (reference sequence). V shed 6 bases and J 1 base; nucleotides not matched to a gene: 5. The CDR3 is made up of 14 amino acids. CDR3 sequence reads: CSADTGGSNQPQHF. DNA of the CDR3: TGCAGTGCCGATACAGGGGGAAGCAATCAGCCCCAGCATTTT.

In this sample, this clonotype turned up a few times. The rearrangement joins TRBV4-1 to TRBJ1-3, with D maybe TRBD1 (6 bases). CDR3 length: 14 amino acids. Trimming removed 4 bases at V and 4 bases at J, with 11 bases between. Germline V gene sequence: CDR1 MGHRA, CDR2 YSYEKL. The CDR3 loop reads CASSLAQGGNTIYF. The CDR3, as DNA: TGCGCCAGCAGCCTTGCTCAGGGGGGAAACACCATATATTTT.

This chain joins TRBV9 and TRBJ2-7, with 16 bases matching TRBD2. The CDR3 is made up of 16 amino acids. V dropped 3 bases and J dropped 2; count of bases not matched to a gene: 2. Germline V gene lookup returns CDR1 SGDLS and CDR2 YYNGEE. The chain's CDR3 is CASSEGLAGGPYEQYF. DNA for the CDR3: TGTGCCAGCAGCGAGGGACTAGCGGGGGGGCCCTACGAGCAGTACTTC.

DNA of the CDR3: TGTGCCAGCAGTACCGGGACCTACTATGGCTACACCTTC. It codes for CASSTGTYYGYTF. The chain employs TRBV12-3 or TRBV12-4 and TRBJ1-2, with TRBD1 as a possible D gene (5 bases). Trimming cost V 5 bases and J 3 bases, with 10 bases left between them. The CDR3 extends over 13 amino acids.

Concerning this clonotype itself: A read error may explain this, as a much larger clone is one base away. V is TRBV29-1 and J is TRBJ2-1; 8 bases agree with TRBD2. Matching the DNA end better, TRBJ2-7 makes the J call doubtful. This CDR3 is built from 14 residues. Germline V gene lookup returns CDR1 SQVTM and CDR2 ANQGSEA. The CDR3 sequence: CSVEGAGAYNEQYF. CDR3 bases: TGCAGCGTTGAAGGAGCGGGGGCATACAATGAGCAGTACTTC.

The table lists this clonotype with a few counts. The chain carries TRBV6-5 and TRBJ2-2; D is unresolved. Looked up from germline, CDR1 is MNHEY and CDR2 is SVGAGI. The CDR3 spans 15 residues. The V end was cut by 8 bases, the J end by 0 bases, with 13 bases between. Here the CDR3 DNA reads TGTGCCAGCCTAAGGGATGGGGCGAACACCGGGGAGCTGTTTTTT. It specifies CASLRDGANTGELFF.

Worth noting for this clonotype: One end of the junction fails to match germline, which may point to a read error. This chain joins TRBV5-1 and TRBJ2-3; D remains ambiguous. In germline, CDR1 is SGHRS, CDR2 YFSETQ. CDR3 length: 11 residues. The chain's CDR3 is CASGLKDTQYF. The CDR3 DNA reads TGCGCCAGCGGCTTGAAAGATACGCAGTATTTT.

The chain carries TRBV2 and TRBJ2-5; D gene ambiguous. V was cut by 6 bases and J by 3 bases, with 8 bases left in between. The germline V gene encodes CDR1 SNHLY and CDR2 FYNNEI. The CDR3 loop spans 12 amino acids. The CDR3 sequence is CASRVPEETQYF. As DNA, the CDR3 is TGTGCCAGCAGGGTTCCGGAAGAGACCCAGTACTTC.